This TCR beta chain was identified in a study of T cells in Graves' hyperthyroidism and ophthalmopathy. Study outcomes and limitations: Also found in blood were most expanded thyroid clonotypes above 0.001.

RNA transcripts were the template for amplifying TCR beta CDR3 regions. HTBI primers were the set used in a first-round RT-PCR of the TCR CDR3. TCRdb analysed the multiplex PCR reads with MiXCR anew, one entry per CDR3 protein. The sample has 500,000 to 750,000 distinct CDR3 sequences; 13% to 15% are singletons. Pregnant or lactating patients were excluded, as were those with uncontrolled infection or other autoimmune disease. This clonotype was detected only a few times. The target antigen is unknown. Germline V gene data show CDR1 as MNHEY and CDR2 as SVGEGT. The CDR3 covers 16 residues. V lost 3 bases and J lost 3, with 14 bases in between.

J is TRBJ2-2 and V is TRBV6-2 or TRBV6-3; the D gene is possibly TRBD2 (5 bases). The material sequenced was blood. The receptor comes from a woman aged 18-29 years with Graves' ophthalmopathy. CDR3 bases: TGTGCCAGCAGTTATCGCCGGACTTCCCACACCGGGGAGCTGTTTTTT. Translated, it gives CASSYRRTSHTGELFF.